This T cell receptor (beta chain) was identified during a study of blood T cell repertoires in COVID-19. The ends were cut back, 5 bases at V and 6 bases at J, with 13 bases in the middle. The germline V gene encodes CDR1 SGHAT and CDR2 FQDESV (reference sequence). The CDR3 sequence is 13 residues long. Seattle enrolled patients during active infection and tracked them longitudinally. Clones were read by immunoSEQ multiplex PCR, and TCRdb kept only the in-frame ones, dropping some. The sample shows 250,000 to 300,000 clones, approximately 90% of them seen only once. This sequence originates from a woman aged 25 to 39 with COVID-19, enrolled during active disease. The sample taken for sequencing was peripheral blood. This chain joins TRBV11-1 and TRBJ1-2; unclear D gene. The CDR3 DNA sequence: TGTGCCAGCAGCCGGTCTCCTTCGGATGGCTACACCTTC. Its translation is CASSRSPSDGYTF.